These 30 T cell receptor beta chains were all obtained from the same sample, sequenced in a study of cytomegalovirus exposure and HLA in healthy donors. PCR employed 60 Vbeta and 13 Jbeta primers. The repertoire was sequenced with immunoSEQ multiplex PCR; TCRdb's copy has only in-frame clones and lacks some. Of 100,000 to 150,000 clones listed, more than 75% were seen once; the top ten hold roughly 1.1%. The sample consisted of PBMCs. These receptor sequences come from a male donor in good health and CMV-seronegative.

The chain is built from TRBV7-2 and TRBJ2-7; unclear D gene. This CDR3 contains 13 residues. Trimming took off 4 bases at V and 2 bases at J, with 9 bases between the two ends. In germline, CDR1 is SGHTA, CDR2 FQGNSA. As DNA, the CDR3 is TGTGCCAGCAGCTCCACTCCTGCCTACGAGCAGTACTTC. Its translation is CASSSTPAYEQYF.

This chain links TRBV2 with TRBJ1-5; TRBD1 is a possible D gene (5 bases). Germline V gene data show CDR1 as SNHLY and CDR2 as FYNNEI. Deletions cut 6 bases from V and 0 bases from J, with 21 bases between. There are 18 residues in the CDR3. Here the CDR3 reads CASRRRGDREYSNQPQHF. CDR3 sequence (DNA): TGTGCCAGCAGGAGGAGGGGAGACAGAGAATATAGCAATCAGCCCCAGCATTTT.

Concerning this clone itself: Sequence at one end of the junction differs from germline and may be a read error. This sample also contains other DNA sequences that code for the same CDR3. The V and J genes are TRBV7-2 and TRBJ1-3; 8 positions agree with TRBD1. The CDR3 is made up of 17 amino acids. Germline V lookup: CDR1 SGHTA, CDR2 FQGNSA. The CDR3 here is CASSFSSGQVSGNTIYF. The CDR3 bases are TGTGCTAGCAGCTTCTCCTCGGGACAGGTTTCTGGAAACACCATATATTTT. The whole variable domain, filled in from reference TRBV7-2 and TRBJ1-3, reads GAGVSQSPSNKVTEKGKDVELRCDPISGHTALYWYRQSLGQGLEFLIYFQGNSAPDKSGLPSDRFSAERTGGSVSTLTIQRTQQEDSAVYLCASSFSSGQVSGNTIYFGEGSWLTVV.

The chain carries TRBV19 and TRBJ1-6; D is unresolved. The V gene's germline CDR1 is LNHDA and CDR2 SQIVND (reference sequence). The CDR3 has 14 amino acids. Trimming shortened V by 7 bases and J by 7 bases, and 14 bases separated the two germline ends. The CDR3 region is CASTPRGGNSPLHF. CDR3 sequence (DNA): TGTGCCAGTACTCCCCGGGGTGGGAATTCACCCCTCCACTTT.

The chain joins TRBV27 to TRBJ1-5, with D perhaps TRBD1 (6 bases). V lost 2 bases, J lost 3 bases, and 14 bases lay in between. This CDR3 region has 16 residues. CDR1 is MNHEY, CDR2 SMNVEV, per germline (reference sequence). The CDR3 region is CASSLQGPHPNQPQHF. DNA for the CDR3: TGTGCCAGCAGTTTACAGGGGCCCCATCCCAATCAGCCCCAGCATTTT.

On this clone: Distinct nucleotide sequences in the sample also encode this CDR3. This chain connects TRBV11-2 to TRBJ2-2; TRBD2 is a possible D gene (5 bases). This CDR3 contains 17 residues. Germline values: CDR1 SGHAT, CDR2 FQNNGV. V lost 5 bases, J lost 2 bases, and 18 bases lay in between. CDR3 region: CASSTQSDFRNTGELFF. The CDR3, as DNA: TGTGCCAGCAGCACCCAATCGGACTTTCGAAACACCGGGGAGCTGTTTTTT.

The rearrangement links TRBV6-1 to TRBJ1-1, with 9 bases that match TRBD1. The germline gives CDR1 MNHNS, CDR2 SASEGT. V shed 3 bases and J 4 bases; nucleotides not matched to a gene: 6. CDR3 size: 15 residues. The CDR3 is CASSEEGQGSTEAFF. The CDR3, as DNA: TGTGCCAGCAGTGAGGAGGGACAGGGAAGCACTGAAGCTTTCTTT.

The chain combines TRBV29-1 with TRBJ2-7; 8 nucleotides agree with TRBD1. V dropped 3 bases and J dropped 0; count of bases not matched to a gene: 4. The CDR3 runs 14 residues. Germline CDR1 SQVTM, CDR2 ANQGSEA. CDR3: CSVELTGVSYEQYF. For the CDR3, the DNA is TGCAGCGTTGAGTTGACAGGGGTCTCCTACGAGCAGTACTTC.

The CDR3 nucleotides are TGTGCCAGCAGCCGGGACAGGGGAGCAAGCTACACCTTC. Protein: CASSRDRGASYTF. The V and J genes are TRBV7-2 and TRBJ1-2; TRBD1 matches 10 bases. The V and J ends lost 5 bases and 9 bases, in that order; junction bases with no gene match: 6. CDR1 is SGHTA and CDR2 is FQGNSA in the germline V gene. The CDR3 consists of 13 residues.

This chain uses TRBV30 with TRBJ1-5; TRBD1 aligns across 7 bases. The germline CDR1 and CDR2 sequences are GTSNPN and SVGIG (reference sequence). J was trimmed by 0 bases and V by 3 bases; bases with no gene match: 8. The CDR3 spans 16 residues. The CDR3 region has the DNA TGTGCCTGGAGCGTCCGACAGGGTGTTAGCAATCAGCCCCAGCATTTT. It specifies CAWSVRQGVSNQPQHF.

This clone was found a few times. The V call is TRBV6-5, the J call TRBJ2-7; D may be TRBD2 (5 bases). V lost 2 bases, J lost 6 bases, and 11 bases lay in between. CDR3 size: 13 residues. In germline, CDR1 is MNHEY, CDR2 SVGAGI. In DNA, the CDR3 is TGTGCCAGCAGTTACGGGCTAGCTCGCGAGCAGTACTTC. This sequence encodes CASSYGLAREQYF.

The CDR3 DNA sequence: TGTGCCAGCAGCTTGGTCGTAGCGGGGGGGTTAGATACGCAGTATTTT. Amino acid sequence: CASSLVVAGGLDTQYF. The J gene is TRBJ2-3, the V gene TRBV5-4, with TRBD2 matching 11 bases. J was trimmed by 5 bases and V by 0 bases; bases with no gene match: 5. Germline V lookup: CDR1 SGHNT, CDR2 YYREEE (reference sequence). This CDR3 contains 16 residues.

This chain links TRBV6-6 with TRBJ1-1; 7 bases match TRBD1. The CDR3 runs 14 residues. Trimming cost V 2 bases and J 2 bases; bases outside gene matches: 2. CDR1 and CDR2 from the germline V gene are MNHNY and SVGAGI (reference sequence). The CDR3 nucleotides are TGTGCCAGCAGTTACCGACAGGGCAACACTGAAGCTTTCTTT. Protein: CASSYRQGNTEAFF.

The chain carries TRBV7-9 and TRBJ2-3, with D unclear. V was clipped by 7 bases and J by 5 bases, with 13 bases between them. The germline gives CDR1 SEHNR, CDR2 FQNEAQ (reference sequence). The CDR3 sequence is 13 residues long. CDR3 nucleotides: TGTGCCAGCAATAAAGACACGAAAGATACGCAGTATTTT. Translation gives CASNKDTKDTQYF. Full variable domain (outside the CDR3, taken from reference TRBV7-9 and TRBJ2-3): DTGVSQNPRHKITKRGQNVTFRCDPISEHNRLYWYRQTLGQGPEFLTYFQNEAQLEKSRLLSDRFSAERPKGSFSTLEIQRTEQGDSAMYLCASNKDTKDTQYFGPGTRLTVL.

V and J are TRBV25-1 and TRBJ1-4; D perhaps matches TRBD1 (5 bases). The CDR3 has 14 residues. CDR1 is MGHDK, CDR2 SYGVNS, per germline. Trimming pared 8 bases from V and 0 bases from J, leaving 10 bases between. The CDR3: CASGDSTTNEKLFF. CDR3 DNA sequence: TGTGCCAGCGGCGACAGCACAACTAATGAAAAACTGTTTTTT. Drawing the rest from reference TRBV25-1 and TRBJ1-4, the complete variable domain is EADIYQTPRYLVIGTGKKITLECSQTMGHDKMYWYQQDPGMELHLIHYSYGVNSTEKGDLSSESTVSRIRTEHFPLTLESARPSHTSQYLCASGDSTTNEKLFFGSGTQLSVL.

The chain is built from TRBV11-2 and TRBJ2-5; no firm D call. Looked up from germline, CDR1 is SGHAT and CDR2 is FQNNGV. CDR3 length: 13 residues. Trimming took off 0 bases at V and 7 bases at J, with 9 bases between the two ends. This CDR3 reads CASSLENSGTQYF. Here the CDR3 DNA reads TGTGCCAGCAGCTTAGAGAATAGTGGGACCCAGTACTTC.

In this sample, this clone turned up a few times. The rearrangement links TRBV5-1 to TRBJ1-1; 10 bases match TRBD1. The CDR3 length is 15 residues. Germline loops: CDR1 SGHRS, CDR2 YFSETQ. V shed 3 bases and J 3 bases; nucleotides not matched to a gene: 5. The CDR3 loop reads CASSWGTGADTEAFF. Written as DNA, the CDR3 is TGCGCCAGCAGCTGGGGGACAGGGGCAGACACTGAAGCTTTCTTT. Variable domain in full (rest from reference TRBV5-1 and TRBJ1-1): KAGVTQTPRYLIKTRGQQVTLSCSPISGHRSVSWYQQTPGQGLQFLFEYFSETQRNKGNFPGRFSGRQFSNSRSEMNVSTLELGDSALYLCASSWGTGADTEAFFGQGTRLTVV.

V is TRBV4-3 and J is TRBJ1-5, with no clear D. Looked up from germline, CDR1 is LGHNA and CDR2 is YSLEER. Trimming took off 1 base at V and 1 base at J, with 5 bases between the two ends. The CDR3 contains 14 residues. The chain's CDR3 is CASSQGASNQPQHF. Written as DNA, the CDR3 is TGCGCCAGCAGCCAAGGGGCGAGCAATCAGCCCCAGCATTTT.

CDR3 sequence: CASSFPGIHNEQFF. CDR3 nucleotides: TGTGCCAGCAGCTTCCCAGGGATACACAATGAGCAGTTCTTC. J is TRBJ2-1 and V is TRBV5-6; D perhaps matches TRBD1 (5 bases). The germline V gene encodes CDR1 SGHDT and CDR2 YYEEEE. V lost 2 bases and J 5 bases, leaving 11 bases between the germline ends. This CDR3 spans 14 amino acids.

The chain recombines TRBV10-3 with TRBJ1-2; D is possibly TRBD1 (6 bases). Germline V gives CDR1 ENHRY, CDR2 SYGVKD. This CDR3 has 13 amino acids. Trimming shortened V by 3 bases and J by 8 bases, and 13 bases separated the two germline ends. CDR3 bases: TGTGCCATCAGTGAAGGGGGGGCTGGGGGCTACACCTTC. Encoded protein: CAISEGGAGGYTF.

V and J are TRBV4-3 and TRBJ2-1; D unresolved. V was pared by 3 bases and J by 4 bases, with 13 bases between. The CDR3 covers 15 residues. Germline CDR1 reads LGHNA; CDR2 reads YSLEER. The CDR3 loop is CASSQSPESYNEQFF. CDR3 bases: TGCGCCAGCAGCCAGTCCCCAGAATCATACAATGAGCAGTTCTTC.

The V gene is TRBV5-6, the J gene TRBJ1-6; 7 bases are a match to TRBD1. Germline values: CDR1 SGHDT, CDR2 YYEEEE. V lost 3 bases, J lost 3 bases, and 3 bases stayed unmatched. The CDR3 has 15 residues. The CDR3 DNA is TGTGCCAGCAGCTCCCGGGACAGCTATAATTCACCCCTCCACTTT. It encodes CASSSRDSYNSPLHF.

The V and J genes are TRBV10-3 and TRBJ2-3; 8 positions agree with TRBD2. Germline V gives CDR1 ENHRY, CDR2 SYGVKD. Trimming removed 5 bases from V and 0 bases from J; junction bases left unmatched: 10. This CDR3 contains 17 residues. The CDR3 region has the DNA TGTGCCATCAGTACGTTCGGACTAGCTGGAAGCACAGATACGCAGTATTTT. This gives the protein CAISTFGLAGSTDTQYF.

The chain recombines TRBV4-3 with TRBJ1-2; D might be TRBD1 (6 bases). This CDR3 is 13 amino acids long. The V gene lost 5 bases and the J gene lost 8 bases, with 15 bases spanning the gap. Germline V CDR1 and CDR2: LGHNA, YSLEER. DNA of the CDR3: TGCGCCAGCAGCGGAGACAGGAGTGAGGGCTACACCTTC. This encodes CASSGDRSEGYTF.

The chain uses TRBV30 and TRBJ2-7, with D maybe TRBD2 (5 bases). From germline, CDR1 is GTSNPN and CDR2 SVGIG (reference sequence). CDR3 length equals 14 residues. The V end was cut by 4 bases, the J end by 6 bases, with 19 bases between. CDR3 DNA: TGTGCCTGGAACCTAGGGAAAACAAGCGGCGAGCAGTACTTC. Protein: CAWNLGKTSGEQYF.

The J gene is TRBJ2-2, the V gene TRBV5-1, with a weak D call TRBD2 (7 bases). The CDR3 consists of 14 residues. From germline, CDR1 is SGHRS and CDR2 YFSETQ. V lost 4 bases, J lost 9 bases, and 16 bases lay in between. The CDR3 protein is CASSDGGGTRELFF. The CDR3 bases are TGCGCCAGCAGCGACGGCGGGGGCACGAGGGAGCTGTTTTTT. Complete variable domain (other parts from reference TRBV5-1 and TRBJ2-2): KAGVTQTPRYLIKTRGQQVTLSCSPISGHRSVSWYQQTPGQGLQFLFEYFSETQRNKGNFPGRFSGRQFSNSRSEMNVSTLELGDSALYLCASSDGGGTRELFFGEGSRLTVL.

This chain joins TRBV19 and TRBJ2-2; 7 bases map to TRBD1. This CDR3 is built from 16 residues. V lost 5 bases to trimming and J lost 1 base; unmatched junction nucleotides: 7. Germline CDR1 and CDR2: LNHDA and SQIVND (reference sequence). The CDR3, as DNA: TGTGCCAGTAGTGACCCCCGGGACAGGAACACCGGGGAGCTGTTTTTT. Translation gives CASSDPRDRNTGELFF.

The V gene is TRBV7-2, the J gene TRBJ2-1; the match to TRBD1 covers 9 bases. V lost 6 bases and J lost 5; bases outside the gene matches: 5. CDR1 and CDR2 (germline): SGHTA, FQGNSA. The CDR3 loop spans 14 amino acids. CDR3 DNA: TGTGCCAGCAGGGAGACAGGGGGACACAATGAGCAGTTCTTC. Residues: CASRETGGHNEQFF.

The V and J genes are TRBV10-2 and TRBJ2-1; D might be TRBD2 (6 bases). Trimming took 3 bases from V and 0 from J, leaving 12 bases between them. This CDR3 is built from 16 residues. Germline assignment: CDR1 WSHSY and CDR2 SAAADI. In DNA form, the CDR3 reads TGCGCCAGCAGTGATCTAGCGCAGAGCTCCTACAATGAGCAGTTCTTC. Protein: CASSDLAQSSYNEQFF.

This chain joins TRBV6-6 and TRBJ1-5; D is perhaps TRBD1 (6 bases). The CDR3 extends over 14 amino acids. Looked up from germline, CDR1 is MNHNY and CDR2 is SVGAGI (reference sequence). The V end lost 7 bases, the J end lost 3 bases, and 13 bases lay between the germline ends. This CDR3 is CASKYRAANQPQHF. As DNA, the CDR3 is TGTGCCAGCAAGTACAGGGCCGCCAATCAGCCCCAGCATTTT.